The rows below give T cell receptor beta chains drawn from one sample of a study of shared clonotypes between healthy human individuals. TCRdb's copy holds only in-frame clones and misses some; the assay was immunoSEQ multiplex PCR. The table shows 2 million to 2.5 million clones, with less than 95% occurring only once. Sequenced sample: naive CD4+ T cells from PBMCs. The receptors come from a young man in good health. Some clones in this sample may be carry-over from other donors' samples. The CDR3 runs from the conserved cysteine through the conserved F or W. D genes are given only for firm matches. A clone size is listed for some rows: how often the clone was seen (once, few, many), or a class if it is expanded.

TGTGCCAGCAGTTACAACAGGGCAAACACCGGGGAGCTGTTTTTT	CASSYNRANTGELFF	TRBV6-5	TRBJ2-2	-	-
TGTGCCACCAGCAGAGAAATGACAGTGATCTACGAGCAGTACTTC	CATSREMTVIYEQYF	TRBV15	TRBJ2-7	-	-
TGCAGCGTGACCTACAGGGTCCGGGGTCAGCCCCAGCATTTT	CSVTYRVRGQPQHF	TRBV29-1	TRBJ1-5	-	-
TGCGCCAGCAGCCATCACTTGTCGGCGGGAGATGGCACAGATACGCAGTATTTT	CASSHHLSAGDGTDTQYF	TRBV4-3	TRBJ2-3	TRBD2	once
TGCGCCAGCAGCCCCATGACAGGGGGTAATTCCTACGAGCAGTACTTC	CASSPMTGGNSYEQYF	TRBV5-1	TRBJ2-7	TRBD1	-
TGTGCCAGCAGCTTGGCCGGTAGCGGGAGTAACTACGAGCAGTACTTC	CASSLAGSGSNYEQYF	TRBV5-4	TRBJ2-7	TRBD2	-
TGTGCCAGCAGTTTAGACGGCGTTAGCTCCTACGAGCAGTACTTC	CASSLDGVSSYEQYF	TRBV27	TRBJ2-7	-	-
TGTGCCAGCAGTGCGAGGCGGGGCTGGGGCACTGAAGCTTTCTTT	CASSARRGWGTEAFF	TRBV25-1	TRBJ1-1	-	-
TGCGCCAGCAGCCCCCGGATCTACGAGCAGTACTTC	CASSPRIYEQYF	TRBV5-1	TRBJ2-7	-	-
TGTGCCATCAGTGAATTCCAAGAGACCCAGTACTTC	CAISEFQETQYF	TRBV10-3	TRBJ2-5	-	-
TGTGCCAGCAGTATCTGGGACGGCGGAAGTGAGCAGTTCTTC	CASSIWDGGSEQFF	TRBV28	TRBJ2-1	-	once
TGTGCCATCAAGTCTAAGACAGTGGAAGTTAGCGAGCAGTACTTC	CAIKSKTVEVSEQYF	TRBV10-3	TRBJ2-7	-	-
TGCGCCAGCAGCCCCAGGCCCCAGGAGAGCTCCTACAATGAGCAGTTCTTC	CASSPRPQESSYNEQFF	TRBV5-1	TRBJ2-1	-	-
TGTGCCAGCCCCCCCACGGATAGGACAGGGTCCTCCCCGGGGACTCAGAATACTGGGAATGAGCAGTTCTTC	CASPPTDRTGSSPGTQNTGNEQFF	TRBV21-1	TRBJ2-1	-	-
TGTGCCAGCAGCTTATCGGAGCCCCTGCCGCAGTTCTTC	CASSLSEPLPQFF	TRBV7-9	TRBJ2-1	-	-
TGCGCCAGCAGCCGTACCACGGGACTAGCGGAAGACTCTACGCAGTATTTT	CASSRTTGLAEDSTQYF	TRBV4-1	TRBJ2-3	TRBD2	-
TGTGCCAGCAGCTTAGCAGGACAGGGATCGGATGAGCAGTTCTTC	CASSLAGQGSDEQFF	TRBV7-3	TRBJ2-1	TRBD1	once
TGTGCCAGCTCACTGGGGCCAGGACCTCCCTCTGGAAACACCATATATTTT	CASSLGPGPPSGNTIYF	TRBV18	TRBJ1-3	-	-
TGTGCCAGCAGCTTAGGAGGAGAATCTAACTATGGCTACACCTTC	CASSLGGESNYGYTF	TRBV28	TRBJ1-2	-	-
TGTGCCAGCAGTCTCCTGGACAGGACCTACGAGCAGTACTTC	CASSLLDRTYEQYF	TRBV6-5	TRBJ2-7	TRBD1	-
TGTGCCAGCAGAGTGGACAGGGCGTCTGGCTACACCTTC	CASRVDRASGYTF	TRBV5-6	TRBJ1-2	TRBD1	once
TGCGCCAGCAGCCAAGGAGGCCAGCCCCAGCATTTT	CASSQGGQPQHF	TRBV4-1	TRBJ1-5	-	-
TGTGCCAGCAGCGAATTCGCAACTAGCGCCGAGCAGTACTTC	CASSEFATSAEQYF	TRBV7-9	TRBJ2-7	TRBD2	-
TGTGCCAGCAGCTTAGCGCCTCGGGGACCTTACACTGAAGCTTTCTTT	CASSLAPRGPYTEAFF	TRBV7-8	TRBJ1-1	-	-
TGTGCCAGCAGTCCGGGGGGGTACGAGCAGTACTTC	CASSPGGYEQYF	TRBV2	TRBJ2-7	TRBD2	-
TGTGCCAGCAGCTCGACAGGCGCCGGGGTTGAAAAACTGTTTTTT	CASSSTGAGVEKLFF	TRBV5-4	TRBJ1-4	-	once
TGTGCCAGTAGCAGTGGGAATCAGCCCCAGCATTTT	CASSSGNQPQHF	TRBV19	TRBJ1-5	-	-
TGTGCCAGCAGCGCCGGACAGGGTAATGAAAAACTGTTTTTT	CASSAGQGNEKLFF	TRBV9	TRBJ1-4	TRBD1	once
TGTGCCAGTAGTTCAGGGGGTACAGATACGCAGTATTTT	CASSSGGTDTQYF	TRBV19	TRBJ2-3	TRBD1	-
TGTGCCAGCAGTTTATTCGCTGGGGCCAACGTCCTGACTTTC	CASSLFAGANVLTF	TRBV28	TRBJ2-6	-	-
TGTGCCAGCAGTTTGGGACTAGCGGGAGGGCCGTACGAGCAGTACTTC	CASSLGLAGGPYEQYF	TRBV28	TRBJ2-7	TRBD2	once
TGTGCCAGCTCCCCAACCGGGACCGCTAACTATGGCTACACCTTC	CASSPTGTANYGYTF	TRBV18	TRBJ1-2	-	-
TGTGCCAGCAGTTTATATGGGACAGATTCCTACGAGCAGTACTTC	CASSLYGTDSYEQYF	TRBV27	TRBJ2-7	TRBD1	-
TGTGCCAGCAGTTACGCCCAGACTGATACCTACGAGCAGTACTTC	CASSYAQTDTYEQYF	TRBV6-5	TRBJ2-7	-	once
TGTGCCAGCAGCTTGGGAGGGACTTCGTGGTATAGCAATCAGCCCCAGCATTTT	CASSLGGTSWYSNQPQHF	TRBV5-6	TRBJ1-5	-	-
TGCAGCGTTGTCAGAGATTATGGCTACACCTTC	CSVVRDYGYTF	TRBV29-1	TRBJ1-2	-	once
TGCGCCAGCAGCTTCTGGGGCGGACAGCCCCAGCATTTT	CASSFWGGQPQHF	TRBV5-1	TRBJ1-5	-	-
TGTGCCAGCAGCCCGGTCGGGGGCGGACAGACCCAGTACTTC	CASSPVGGGQTQYF	TRBV9	TRBJ2-5	-	-
TGCGCCAGCAGCCAAGATGGATCAAAGCCTTGGGATGGCTACACCTTC	CASSQDGSKPWDGYTF	TRBV4-1	TRBJ1-2	-	-
TGCAGCGTTGAGGGTAGGCACACAGATACGCAGTATTTT	CSVEGRHTDTQYF	TRBV29-1	TRBJ2-3	-	-
TGTGCTAGTGGTTTGCATCCTTATCGGGGAGCGAACACTGAAGCTTTCTTT	CASGLHPYRGANTEAFF	TRBV12-5	TRBJ1-1	-	-
TGTGCCAGCAGCCCGAGGACAGGGGCCTACGAGCAGTACTTC	CASSPRTGAYEQYF	TRBV7-2	TRBJ2-7	TRBD1	-
TGCGCCAGCAGCTTGGCCCAGGGGGAGACCCAGTACTTC	CASSLAQGETQYF	TRBV5-1	TRBJ2-5	-	-
TGTGCCAGCAGCTTGCAGGGCTCTTTTGATGGCTACACCTTC	CASSLQGSFDGYTF	TRBV5-4	TRBJ1-2	-	-
TGTGCCAGCAGTTCCATTCCTTCTGGGGGTATCAATCAGCCCCAGCATTTT	CASSSIPSGGINQPQHF	TRBV27	TRBJ1-5	-	-
TGTGCCAGCAGCTCCCAGGGGATGTGGAGTTCACCCCTCCACTTT	CASSSQGMWSSPLHF	TRBV7-3	TRBJ1-6	-	-
TGTGCCAGCAGTTTAAATACAGCGGGTACCGCAGCTTTCTTT	CASSLNTAGTAAFF	TRBV28	TRBJ1-1	-	-
TGTGCCACCAGACACAGGGCAAAGAATGAGCAGTTCTTC	CATRHRAKNEQFF	TRBV15	TRBJ2-1	-	-
TGTGCCAGCAACTCCCAGGGGCGGAACACCGGGGAGCTGTTTTTT	CASNSQGRNTGELFF	TRBV6-5	TRBJ2-2	-	-
TGTGCCAGCAGCTCCAGTAGTTATTATGGCTACACCTTC	CASSSSSYYGYTF	TRBV11-2	TRBJ1-2	-	-
TGTGCCAGCAGTCGGACCGATTGGTCCTACGAGCAGTACTTC	CASSRTDWSYEQYF	TRBV5-4	TRBJ2-7	-	once
TGTGCCAGCAGCCTCAGGGGCGTAATGGATACGCAGTATTTT	CASSLRGVMDTQYF	TRBV9	TRBJ2-3	-	-
TGTGCCAGCAGCTTCGGGGGGAGGGGCCCAGAGACCCAGTACTTC	CASSFGGRGPETQYF	TRBV11-3	TRBJ2-5	TRBD2	-